A selection of T cell receptor beta chains follows, all from one sample in a study of T-cell reconstitution after alpha-beta-depleted transplantation in children. TCRdb reprocessed the PCR reads with MiXCR, giving one entry per CDR3 protein. This repertoire shows around 16,000 distinct CDR3 sequences, about 7.6% found once; its top ten account for about 38%. The source material was PBMCs, mostly from graft donor cells, sampled 60 days after TCRalphabeta/CD19-depleted stem cell transplant. The receptors derive from a boy in the first two years of life who had a stem cell transplant for Wiskott-Aldrich syndrome, so the T cells may come from the graft donor. The CDR3 runs from the conserved cysteine through the conserved F or W. The order of the fields is J gene, D gene, V gene, clone size, CDR3 protein, CDR3 DNA. A D gene is named only where the DNA matches it firmly. Size is stated for part of the rows, as once, few or many counts, or as a class when the clone is expanded.

>TRBJ2-5|.|TRBV7-9|many
CASSHPWETQYF
TGTGCCAGCAGCCACCCGTGGGAGACCCAGTACTTC
>TRBJ1-1|TRBD1|TRBV10-3|many
CAISGPGQGSLVAFF
TGTGCCATCAGTGGCCCGGGACAGGGCTCCCTTGTGGCTTTCTTT
>TRBJ2-3|TRBD2|TRBV5-1|.
CASSLTGLSGSCTDTQYF
TGCGCCAGCAGCCTGACTGGCCTTAGCGGGAGTTGCACAGATACGCAGTATTTT
>TRBJ1-1|.|TRBV30|many
CAWRRPPHTEAFF
TGTGCCTGGAGGAGACCGCCACACACTGAAGCTTTCTTT
>TRBJ2-3|.|TRBV7-9|medium-sized
CASSSGRISTDTQYF
TGTGCCAGCAGCTCAGGACGGATTAGCACAGATACGCAGTATTTT
>TRBJ2-1|.|TRBV9|many
CASSVSSSYNEQFF
TGTGCCAGCAGCGTATCGAGCTCCTACAATGAGCAGTTCTTC
>TRBJ1-1|.|TRBV5-1|few
CASQGSSTEAFF
TGCGCCAGCCAGGGATCTTCGACTGAAGCTTTCTTT
>TRBJ2-7|TRBD1|TRBV7-2|many
CASSLRGGKYATYEQYF
TGTGCCAGCAGCTTAAGAGGGGGCAAGTACGCAACCTACGAGCAGTACTTC
>TRBJ2-3|.|TRBV4-1|many
CASSQFHWRPGTDTQYF
TGCGCCAGCAGCCAATTTCATTGGCGGCCAGGCACAGATACGCAGTATTTT
>TRBJ2-3|TRBD1|TRBV12-3/TRBV12-4|many
CASSMSNRGGTQYF
TGTGCCAGCAGTATGAGTAACAGGGGCGGTACGCAGTATTTT
>TRBJ2-3|TRBD2|TRBV6-5|many
CASSTNSGRQYF
TGTGCCAGCAGTACAAATAGCGGGCGGCAGTATTTT
>TRBJ1-2|.|TRBV5-1|many
CASSQERMIYGYTF
TGCGCCAGCAGCCAAGAGAGGATGATCTATGGCTACACCTTC
>TRBJ2-1|TRBD1|TRBV6-1|many
CASRVPDRYYNEQFF
TGTGCCAGCAGGGTCCCGGACAGGTACTACAATGAGCAGTTCTTC
>TRBJ2-7|.|TRBV7-9|.
CASSPTSSRPYEQYF
TGTGCCAGCAGCCCTACGTCCTCAAGGCCCTACGAGCAGTACTTC
>TRBJ1-1|.|TRBV7-9|few
CASSWTAGNTEAFF
TGTGCCAGCAGCTGGACAGCCGGTAACACTGAAGCTTTCTTT
>TRBJ2-3|TRBD2|TRBV20-1|.
CSARSPGGGTDTQYF
TGCAGTGCTAGATCCCCGGGAGGGGGCACAGATACGCAGTATTTT
>TRBJ2-1|.|TRBV30|.
CAWGTGFRFGEQFF
TGTGCCTGGGGTACCGGGTTCCGTTTTGGTGAGCAGTTCTTC
>TRBJ2-1|TRBD2|TRBV12-3/TRBV12-4|many
CASSRRLAGGPSYNEQFF
TGTGCCAGCAGCAGGAGACTAGCGGGAGGCCCTTCCTACAATGAGCAGTTCTTC
>TRBJ2-1|.|TRBV9|many
CASSVAVDPHEQFF
TGTGCCAGCAGCGTAGCGGTAGACCCGCATGAGCAGTTCTTC
>TRBJ2-3|.|TRBV6-5|.
CASSYSAGPDTQYF
TGTGCCAGCAGTTACTCGGCTGGACCAGATACGCAGTATTTT
>TRBJ2-2|.|TRBV6-5|medium-sized
CASSWTAITGELFF
TGTGCCAGCAGTTGGACAGCCATAACCGGGGAGCTGTTTTTT
>TRBJ2-1|TRBD2|TRBV10-3|many
CAISEYDSGGNEQFF
TGTGCCATCAGTGAGTACGATAGCGGGGGCAATGAGCAGTTCTTC
>TRBJ1-1|.|TRBV5-1|few
CASSSAGGGGTEAFF
TGCGCCAGCAGCTCGGCCGGGGGTGGGGGCACTGAAGCTTTCTTT
>TRBJ2-3|.|TRBV19|few
CASSIGADTDTQYF
TGTGCCAGTAGTATCGGGGCGGACACAGATACGCAGTATTTT
>TRBJ2-1|TRBD2|TRBV10-2|few
CASSGTSGRARSYNEQFF
TGCGCCAGCAGTGGGACTAGCGGGAGGGCCAGGTCCTACAATGAGCAGTTCTTC
>TRBJ1-5|TRBD1|TRBV28|many
CASSRTGGSNQPQHF
TGTGCCAGCAGCCGGACAGGGGGGAGCAATCAGCCCCAGCATTTT
>TRBJ2-1|.|TRBV2|.
CASSDFRRWNEQFF
TGTGCCAGCAGTGATTTCCGGCGATGGAATGAGCAGTTCTTC
>TRBJ2-7|TRBD2|TRBV7-8|few
CASRRTGDLAGGRYEQYF
TGTGCCAGCAGACGGACAGGGGATCTAGCGGGAGGGAGATACGAGCAGTACTTC
>TRBJ1-5|.|TRBV18|few
CASSPSSLVGNQPQHF
TGTGCCAGCTCACCAAGTTCCCTGGTGGGCAATCAGCCCCAGCATTTT
>TRBJ2-4|.|TRBV28|few
CASSGKSGWLAKNIQYF
TGTGCCAGCAGTGGGAAAAGCGGGTGGCTAGCCAAAAACATTCAGTACTTC
>TRBJ2-1|TRBD2|TRBV3-1|many
CASSRLAGVGYEQFF
TGTGCCAGCAGTCGTCTAGCGGGGGTGGGGTATGAGCAGTTCTTC
>TRBJ2-3|.|TRBV20-1|.
CSARRMSPADTQYF
TGCAGTGCTAGAAGGATGAGTCCCGCAGATACGCAGTATTTT
>TRBJ2-5|.|TRBV7-2|.
CASSRYRETQYF
TGTGCCAGCAGCCGTTATCGGGAGACCCAGTACTTC
>TRBJ2-2|.|TRBV20-1|many
CSAGGLAGAATGELFF
TGCAGTGCTGGGGGGCTTGCGGGAGCGGCCACCGGGGAGCTGTTTTTT
>TRBJ1-5|TRBD1|TRBV28|many
CASRQTGPNQPQHF
TGTGCCAGCAGGCAGACAGGGCCCAATCAGCCCCAGCATTTT
>TRBJ2-5|.|TRBV5-1|once
CASSLALETQYF
TGCGCCAGCAGCTTGGCCCTGGAGACCCAGTACTTC
>TRBJ2-1|.|TRBV24-1|many
CATSDPGDRYNEQFF
TGTGCCACCAGTGATCCGGGCGATCGCTACAATGAGCAGTTCTTC
>TRBJ2-1|.|TRBV20-1|many
CSAKARVNEQFF
TGCAGTGCTAAGGCGCGGGTAAATGAGCAGTTCTTC
>TRBJ2-7|.|TRBV7-6|many
CASSLEERASYEQYF
TGTGCCAGCAGCTTAGAGGAGAGGGCCTCCTACGAGCAGTACTTC
>TRBJ1-1|.|TRBV29-1|medium-sized
CSVDRLNTEAFF
TGCAGCGTTGACCGACTTAACACTGAAGCTTTCTTT
>TRBJ1-5|.|TRBV30|few
CAWSVQLDQPQHF
TGTGCCTGGAGTGTACAGCTTGATCAGCCCCAGCATTTT
>TRBJ2-1|.|TRBV4-2|.
CASSQGARDSEQFF
TGTGCCAGCAGCCAAGGTGCCAGGGATAGTGAGCAGTTCTTC
>TRBJ2-3|TRBD2|TRBV7-3|few
CASSLTGATSGGTDTQYF
TGTGCCAGCAGCTTAACGGGGGCGACTAGCGGGGGCACAGATACGCAGTATTTT
>TRBJ2-1|TRBD2|TRBV20-1|.
CSARDPSAGEGNEQFF
TGCAGTGCTAGAGATCCTAGCGCGGGAGAGGGGAATGAGCAGTTCTTC
>TRBJ2-5|.|TRBV10-3|many
CAISDPRRAEETQYF
TGTGCCATCAGTGACCCCCGGAGGGCCGAGGAGACCCAGTACTTC
>TRBJ1-1|.|TRBV3-1|many
CASSLEGGEAFF
TGTGCCAGCAGCCTTGAAGGAGGTGAAGCTTTCTTT
>TRBJ2-1|.|TRBV20-1|few
CSGGGPTLLYNEQFF
TGCAGTGGAGGGGGACCAACCCTCCTCTACAATGAGCAGTTCTTC
>TRBJ1-1|.|TRBV20-1|.
CSARVGWGETEAFF
TGCAGTGCAAGAGTCGGATGGGGAGAGACTGAAGCTTTCTTT
>TRBJ1-1|.|TRBV7-9|many
CASSSSAGRNTEAFF
TGTGCCAGCAGCTCCTCCGCGGGGAGGAACACTGAAGCTTTCTTT
>TRBJ2-5|.|TRBV11-2|.
CASSPWGDGETQYF
TGTGCCAGCAGCCCGTGGGGTGACGGGGAGACCCAGTACTTC